This T cell receptor beta chain is drawn from a study of vaccination effects on CD4 cells after COVID-19. Study in general: Before any sequencing was done, the ViraFEST assay used viral peptide pools to expand antigen-specific CD4+ T cells.

This clone has only one observation. Its antigen remains unidentified. Assay used: immunoSEQ multiplex PCR; TCRdb lists only in-frame clones, some missing. The sample records 32,000 or so clones, roughly 65% being singletons. When ten to eleven days of culture had elapsed, CD4+ T cells were isolated. General study results and limits: Both infection-induced and vaccine-induced clones contracted markedly at late post-vaccination timepoints. Only a single clone (1 of 255 vaccine-induced clones in healthy vaccinees) cross-reacted with common cold coronaviruses.

This CDR3 comprises 16 residues. Looked up from germline, CDR1 is MGHRA and CDR2 is YSYEKL. V lost 1 base, J lost 2 bases, and 5 bases stayed unmatched. The source was CD4+ T cells from PBMCs cultured without peptide, collected before COVID-19 vaccination. This sequence joins TRBV4-1 and TRBJ2-5; TRBD2 matches at 9 bases. The clonotype comes from a human donor who received a COVID-19 vaccine. The CDR3 is CASSQGERGAQETQYF. The DNA of the CDR3 is TGCGCCAGCAGCCAAGGAGAGCGGGGGGCACAAGAGACCCAGTACTTC.